This T cell receptor beta chain was retrieved from a study of cytomegalovirus exposure and HLA in healthy donors. V lost 0 bases, J lost 4 bases, and 5 bases stayed unmatched. Per germline, CDR1 SGHRS and CDR2 YFSETQ. The CDR3 totals 16 residues. Each donor was healthy, and each was a bone marrow donor. A single count supports this clone. PCR used 60 Vbeta primers and 13 Jbeta primers. Profiling relied on immunoSEQ multiplex PCR, and the TCRdb table lists in-frame clones only, not all of them. The sample comprises some 150,000 clones, less than 90% of which are singletons, and approximately 1.5% rests with the top ten.

The TCR comes from a man aged 40-50 years in good health and CMV-seronegative. V gene TRBV5-1 combines with J gene TRBJ2-2; 8 bases fit TRBD2. Material for sequencing was PBMCs. The CDR3 loop is CASSLGGTRRTGELFF. The CDR3 region has the DNA TGCGCCAGCAGCTTGGGGGGGACTAGGCGCACCGGGGAGCTGTTTTTT.